This passage covers 8 T cell receptor beta chains from one sample sequenced in a study of blood T cell repertoires in COVID-19. The method was immunoSEQ multiplex PCR; TCRdb's version includes in-frame clones alone and lacks a portion of them. The sample lists approximately 160,000 clones, roughly 90% seen once, with 4% in the top ten. Sample: peripheral blood. The source is a woman in her 70s with acute or convalescent COVID-19.

The chain recombines TRBV4-1 with TRBJ1-4; D call uncertain. V lost 1 base to trimming and J lost 7 bases, with 10 bases between them. Germline-derived CDR1 and CDR2 are MGHRA and YSYEKL. This CDR3 is 14 amino acids long. DNA for the CDR3: TGCGCCAGCAGCCAAGCTGAGAGGGCTGAAAAACTGTTTTTT. It codes for CASSQAERAEKLFF.

The V and J genes are TRBV27 and TRBJ1-4; 10 bases agree with TRBD1. V lost 6 bases to trimming and J lost 5 bases; unmatched junction nucleotides: 12. Germline CDR1 reads MNHEY; CDR2 reads SMNVEV (reference sequence). This CDR3 has 17 amino acids. CDR3 residues: CASRRTGGPQTNEKLFF. The DNA for the CDR3 is TGTGCCAGCAGGCGGACAGGGGGGCCTCAGACGAATGAAAAACTGTTTTTT.

This chain connects TRBV3-1 (or the pseudogene TRBV3-2) to TRBJ2-7, with 7 bases aligning to TRBD1. The germline gives CDR1 LGHDT, CDR2 YNNKEL (reference sequence). This CDR3 region has 15 residues. Trimming at V came to 3 bases and at J to 1 base, leaving 6 bases not matched to a gene. The CDR3 loop is CASSQRGQSSYEQYF. CDR3 nucleotides: TGTGCCAGCAGCCAGAGGGGACAGTCGTCCTACGAGCAGTACTTC.

V usage is TRBV11-3 and J usage is TRBJ2-7, with TRBD1 matching over 8 bases. Germline V gene sequence: CDR1 SGHNT, CDR2 YENEEA. V shed 4 bases, J shed 6 bases, and the junction held 8 bases outside the gene matches. The CDR3 is 14 amino acids. The CDR3 DNA follows: TGTGCCAGCAGCTCCGGGACAGGTTCAGGCGAGCAGTACTTC. Translated: CASSSGTGSGEQYF.

The chain is built from TRBV2 and TRBJ2-1; D gene unclear. Germline CDR1 reads SNHLY; CDR2 reads FYNNEI. The CDR3 runs 15 residues. Trimming stripped 5 bases from V and 2 bases from J, with 13 bases between. The CDR3: CASSRSGQAYNEQFF. The DNA of the CDR3 is TGTGCCAGCAGTAGGTCGGGTCAAGCCTACAATGAGCAGTTCTTC.

V and J are TRBV30 and TRBJ1-1; D might be TRBD1 (6 bases). With 0 bases removed from V and 1 base from J, the gap between germline ends came to 12 bases. The CDR3 contains 15 residues. The germline V gene has CDR1 GTSNPN and CDR2 SVGIG (reference sequence). In DNA, the CDR3 is TGTGCCTGGAGTGTACTGGGGGCCCCGAACACTGAAGCTTTCTTT. Translation gives CAWSVLGAPNTEAFF.

Here the CDR3 reads CASMVDRYRYEQYF. The CDR3 bases are TGTGCCAGCATGGTGGACAGATACCGCTACGAGCAGTACTTC. The chain links TRBV27 to TRBJ2-7; D is possibly TRBD1 (6 bases). The CDR3 is made up of 14 amino acids. With 7 bases removed from V and 3 bases from J, the gap between germline ends came to 16 bases. Germline V lookup: CDR1 MNHEY, CDR2 SMNVEV (reference sequence).

This clone has only one observation. This chain links TRBV24-1 with TRBJ2-1; 8 bases agree with TRBD2. Trimming at V came to 7 bases and at J to 1 base, leaving 8 bases not matched to a gene. The CDR3 runs to 16 residues. From germline, CDR1 is KGHDR and CDR2 SFDVKD. The CDR3 bases are TGTGCCACCAGCACCCCGACTAGCGAATCCTACAATGAGCAGTTCTTC. It yields the protein CATSTPTSESYNEQFF.